These 20 T cell receptor beta chains were sequenced from one sample in a study of shared clonotypes between healthy human individuals. Generated by immunoSEQ multiplex PCR, the TCRdb table keeps only in-frame clones and is missing some. This repertoire shows roughly 1,500,000 clones, 95% to 99% found once; its top ten account for 0.4% to 0.55%. Material for sequencing was naive CD4+ T cells sorted from blood. As for subset: CD45RA+ positively selected. The origin of the receptors is a man aged 25 to 40 in good health.

This chain connects TRBV4-2 to TRBJ2-7, with 8 bases matching TRBD1. Germline CDR1 and CDR2: LGHNA and YNFKEQ. CDR3 length: 17 residues. The ends lost 7 bases at V and 1 base at J; junction bases unmatched: 15. CDR3 protein: CASILEVVRGLSYEQYF. In DNA, the CDR3 is TGTGCCAGCATCCTAGAGGTCGTCAGGGGGCTTTCCTACGAGCAGTACTTC.

The chain couples TRBV6-6 to TRBJ1-4; D gene uncertain. The germline V gene has CDR1 MNHNY and CDR2 SVGAGI (reference sequence). Trimming pared 2 bases from V and 5 bases from J, leaving 15 bases between. CDR3 length equals 16 residues. The CDR3 nucleotides are TGTGCCAGCAGTTACGGGGAGCCCAAAAGGAATGAAAAACTGTTTTTT. Translated, it gives CASSYGEPKRNEKLFF.

The chain is built from TRBV27 and TRBJ1-5, with D unclear. Trimming removed 1 base from V and 1 base from J, with 5 bases in between. The germline gives CDR1 MNHEY, CDR2 SMNVEV (reference sequence). The CDR3 sequence is 14 residues long. The CDR3 spells CASSLLRSNQPQHF. The CDR3 DNA sequence: TGTGCCAGCAGTTTATTGCGGAGCAATCAGCCCCAGCATTTT.

The rearrangement links TRBV5-4 to TRBJ2-4, with a tentative D call TRBD2 (5 bases). Per the germline V gene, CDR1 is SGHNT and CDR2 is YYREEE (reference sequence). The CDR3 is 15 amino acids. V dropped 4 bases and J dropped 0 bases, with 11 bases sitting between them. The CDR3, as DNA: TGTGCCAGCAGCGGACGGGATAGAGCCAAAAACATTCAGTACTTC. The encoded protein is CASSGRDRAKNIQYF.

The chain is built from TRBV7-2 and TRBJ2-7; unclear D gene. Trimming stripped 5 bases from V and 6 bases from J, with 17 bases between. Germline V gene lookup returns CDR1 SGHTA and CDR2 FQGNSA. The CDR3 extends over 14 amino acids. The CDR3 sequence: CASSVFPTTGEQYF. The CDR3 DNA reads TGTGCCAGCAGCGTCTTCCCGACAACTGGCGAGCAGTACTTC.

The chain couples TRBV6-5 to TRBJ2-1, with 13 bases fitting TRBD2. With 7 bases clipped from V and 6 bases from J, the junction kept 3 bases outside the gene matches. The CDR3 runs to 14 residues. Germline V gene sequence: CDR1 MNHEY, CDR2 SVGAGI. The CDR3 sequence is CASIGLAGANEQFF. In nucleotides, the CDR3 is TGTGCCAGCATCGGACTAGCGGGAGCCAATGAGCAGTTCTTC.

The CDR3: CASSLGGGDYGYTF. The CDR3 DNA reads as TGCGCCAGCAGCTTGGGAGGAGGAGACTATGGCTACACCTTC. J is TRBJ1-2 and V is TRBV5-1; no firm D call. Trimming took 0 bases from V and 3 from J, leaving 9 bases between them. CDR3 length equals 14 residues. Germline-derived CDR1 and CDR2 are SGHRS and YFSETQ. The full variable domain, in which reference TRBV5-1 and TRBJ1-2 provide the parts outside the CDR3, is KAGVTQTPRYLIKTRGQQVTLSCSPISGHRSVSWYQQTPGQGLQFLFEYFSETQRNKGNFPGRFSGRQFSNSRSEMNVSTLELGDSALYLCASSLGGGDYGYTFGSGTRLTVV.

The V gene is TRBV28, the J gene TRBJ1-1; 9 bases align to TRBD1. Germline V gene lookup returns CDR1 MDHEN and CDR2 SYDVKM. This CDR3 region has 13 residues. Germline trimming cut 7 bases from V and 8 bases from J; bases unmatched to any gene: 8. The DNA for the CDR3 is TGTGCCAGCACAGAACAGGGGGCAACAGAAGCTTTCTTT. This codes for CASTEQGATEAFF. Supplemented by reference TRBV28 and TRBJ1-1, the full variable domain reads DVKVTQSSRYLVKRTGEKVFLECVQDMDHENMFWYRQDPGLGLRLIYFSYDVKMKEKGDIPEGYSVSREKKERFSLILESASTNQTSMYLCASTEQGATEAFFGQGTRLTVV.

The chain joins TRBV10-3 to TRBJ2-1; possibly TRBD2 for D (7 bases). V was trimmed by 11 bases and J by 3 bases, leaving 17 bases between them. The CDR3 covers 14 residues. The germline V gene encodes CDR1 ENHRY and CDR2 SYGVKD. This CDR3 reads CASGWEGDYNEQFF. DNA for the CDR3: TGTGCCTCGGGGTGGGAGGGGGACTACAATGAGCAGTTCTTC.

This chain links TRBV6-5 with TRBJ2-1, with D unclear. V was shortened by 3 bases and J by 11 bases, with 23 bases between the two germline ends. The CDR3 runs 16 residues. Germline CDR1 MNHEY, CDR2 SVGAGI. The CDR3 DNA follows: TGTGCCAGCAGTTATAGGCCCGTCGTTGGTGGGGAACAGCAGTTCTTC. Protein: CASSYRPVVGGEQQFF.

The J gene is TRBJ2-2, the V gene TRBV28; D is unresolved. Deletions cut 1 base from V and 4 bases from J, with 10 bases between. Germline lookup yields CDR1 MDHEN and CDR2 SYDVKM. This CDR3 comprises 15 residues. The CDR3: CASSLSSGRTGELFF. The CDR3 DNA reads TGTGCCAGCAGTTTATCATCAGGCCGCACCGGGGAGCTGTTTTTT.

The chain is built from TRBV6-1 and TRBJ2-3, with D unresolved. Per the germline V gene, CDR1 is MNHNS and CDR2 is SASEGT. V lost 8 bases, J lost 2 bases, and 8 bases lay in between. The CDR3 consists of 12 residues. CDR3 sequence: CASRLDTDTQYF. The DNA for the CDR3 is TGTGCCAGCCGCCTAGACACAGATACGCAGTATTTT.

The DNA of the CDR3 is TGTGCCAGCAGCTGGCCCCAGAGTCCCAGGAACACTGAAGCTTTCTTT. It codes for CASSWPQSPRNTEAFF. The rearrangement links TRBV28 to TRBJ1-1; D is undetermined. The CDR3 is made up of 16 amino acids. CDR1 and CDR2 (germline): MDHEN, SYDVKM. V lost 6 bases, J lost 1 base, and 18 bases lay in between.

Comment on this clone: This same CDR3 is encoded by further DNA sequences in the sample. The rearrangement links TRBV5-1 to TRBJ2-2, with D hard to call. The germline V gene has CDR1 SGHRS and CDR2 YFSETQ. CDR3 length: 11 residues. The V and J ends lost 6 bases and 5 bases respectively, with 5 bases between them. The DNA for the CDR3 is TGCGCCAGCACCAAGACCGGGGAGCTGTTTTTT. This translates into CASTKTGELFF.

This clone has only one observation. The genes are TRBV7-2 and TRBJ1-1; D might be TRBD1 (6 bases). The V end was cut by 0 bases, the J end by 1 base, with 15 bases between. Germline V lookup: CDR1 SGHTA, CDR2 FQGNSA. The length of the CDR3 is 17 residues. CDR3 coding DNA: TGTGCCAGCAGCTTAGCAGGGGGTACCCCTAAGAACACTGAAGCTTTCTTT. It yields the protein CASSLAGGTPKNTEAFF.

The chain combines TRBV7-9 with TRBJ1-1; 8 nucleotides line up with TRBD1. There are 16 residues in the CDR3. Germline assignment: CDR1 SEHNR and CDR2 FQNEAQ (reference sequence). Trimming at V came to 1 base and at J to 4 bases, leaving 8 bases not matched to a gene. CDR3 region: CASSLGQGSLFTEAFF. CDR3 coding DNA: TGTGCCAGCAGCTTAGGACAGGGGTCTTTATTCACTGAAGCTTTCTTT.

The chain couples TRBV10-3 to TRBJ2-7; TRBD1 matches 8 bases. Germline-derived CDR1 and CDR2 are ENHRY and SYGVKD. The CDR3 has 14 amino acids. The ends lost 5 bases at V and 6 bases at J; junction bases unmatched: 9. CDR3 loop: CAISPGGGTSEQYF. CDR3 in DNA: TGTGCCATCAGTCCAGGGGGCGGGACGTCCGAGCAGTACTTC.

This chain joins TRBV18 and TRBJ2-5; D is unclear. V dropped 3 bases and J dropped 1 base, with 15 bases sitting between them. Germline V gives CDR1 KGHSH, CDR2 LQKENI. There are 16 residues in the CDR3. CDR3 DNA sequence: TGTGCCAGCTCACCGAGAGACCTTCCTTCCCAAGAGACCCAGTACTTC. The encoded protein is CASSPRDLPSQETQYF.

The V and J genes are TRBV2 and TRBJ2-1, with 13 nucleotides matching TRBD2. The CDR3 covers 18 residues. V was clipped by 2 bases and J by 1 base; unmatched bases: 5. Germline values: CDR1 SNHLY, CDR2 FYNNEI. Here the CDR3 reads CASSEWGTSGASYNEQFF. In DNA form, the CDR3 reads TGTGCCAGCAGTGAATGGGGGACTAGCGGGGCTTCCTACAATGAGCAGTTCTTC.

This chain links TRBV28 with TRBJ1-1; 7 nucleotides line up with TRBD1. The junction had 10 bases not matched to a gene; V was cut back by 6 bases and J by 0 bases. Germline V lookup: CDR1 MDHEN, CDR2 SYDVKM. The CDR3 runs 16 residues. The CDR3 DNA reads TGTGCCAGCAGACTATCGGGACAGATCATGAACACTGAAGCTTTCTTT. Its protein product is CASRLSGQIMNTEAFF.